This T cell receptor beta chain originates from a study of shared clonotypes between healthy human individuals. Study results and caveats: In contrast to clonotypes shared by all four donors, non-shared clonotypes had lower generation probabilities.

V lost 4 bases to trimming and J lost 3 bases; unmatched junction nucleotides: 4. The CDR3 contains 15 residues. Germline V gene sequence: CDR1 MDHEN, CDR2 SYDVKM. A note on this clone: Its target is unknown.

The donor population consisted of healthy HIV-negative adults with no recent acute infections or vaccinations. Everyone who donated was a Caucasian adult who lived in Nashville, Tennessee. Profiling relied on immunoSEQ multiplex PCR, and the TCRdb table lists in-frame clones only, not all of them. This sample has more than 400,000 clones; more than 95% occur once, and the top ten carry about 0.064%. The sequenced sample was naive CD4+ T cells sorted from blood. Specified subset: CD45RA+ positively selected. This receptor was identified in a woman aged 25-40 years in good health. The genes are TRBV28 and TRBJ2-5; 11 nucleotides match TRBD1. As DNA, the CDR3 is TGTGCCAGCAGTTCGGGGGGACAGGGGGAAGAGACCCAGTACTTC. Its translation is CASSSGGQGEETQYF.